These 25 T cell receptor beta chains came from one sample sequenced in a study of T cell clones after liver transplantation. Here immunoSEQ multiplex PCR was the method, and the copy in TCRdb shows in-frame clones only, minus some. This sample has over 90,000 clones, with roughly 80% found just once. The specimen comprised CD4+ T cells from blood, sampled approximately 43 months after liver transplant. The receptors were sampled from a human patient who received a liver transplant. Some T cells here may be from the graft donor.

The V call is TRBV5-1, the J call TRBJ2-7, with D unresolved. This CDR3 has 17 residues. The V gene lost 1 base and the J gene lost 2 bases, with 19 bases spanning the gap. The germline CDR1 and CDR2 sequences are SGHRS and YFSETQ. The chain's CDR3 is CASSLLTGSSSTYEQYF. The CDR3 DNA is TGCGCCAGCAGCTTGTTAACTGGGTCCTCCTCTACCTACGAGCAGTACTTC.

The CDR3: CASSWPSGRVFF. DNA for the CDR3: TGTGCCAGCAGTTGGCCTAGCGGGAGAGTGTTCTTC. This sequence joins TRBV28 and TRBJ2-1, with 10 bases that match TRBD2. V was clipped by 4 bases and J by 15 bases; unmatched bases: 6. The CDR3 is 12 residues long. In germline, CDR1 is MDHEN, CDR2 SYDVKM.

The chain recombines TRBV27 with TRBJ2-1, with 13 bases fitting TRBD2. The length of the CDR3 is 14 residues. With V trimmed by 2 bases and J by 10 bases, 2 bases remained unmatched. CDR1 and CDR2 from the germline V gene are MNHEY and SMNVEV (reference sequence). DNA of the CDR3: TGTGCCAGCAGTTTAAAACTAGCGGGAGGGGAGCAGTTCTTC. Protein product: CASSLKLAGGEQFF.

The CDR3 reads CASSRQGSTRGYGYTF. The CDR3 nucleotides are TGTGCCAGCAGCCGACAGGGGAGTACAAGGGGCTATGGCTACACCTTC. This chain joins TRBV11-2 and TRBJ1-2, with 8 bases aligning to TRBD1. The germline V gene encodes CDR1 SGHAT and CDR2 FQNNGV. V lost 5 bases, J lost 4 bases, and 12 bases stayed unmatched. The CDR3 sequence is 16 residues long.

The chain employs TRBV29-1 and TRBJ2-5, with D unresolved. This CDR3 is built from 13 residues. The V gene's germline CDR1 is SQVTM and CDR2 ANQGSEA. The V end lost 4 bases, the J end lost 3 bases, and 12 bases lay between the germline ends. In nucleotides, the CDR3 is TGCAGCGTTGGAAATGTCGCGAAAGAGACCCAGTACTTC. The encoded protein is CSVGNVAKETQYF.

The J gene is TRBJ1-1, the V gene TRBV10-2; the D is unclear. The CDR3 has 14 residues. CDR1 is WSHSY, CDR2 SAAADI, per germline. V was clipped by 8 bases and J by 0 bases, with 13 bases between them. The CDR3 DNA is TGCGCCAGCCGCAGAGCTGGGATGAACACTGAAGCTTTCTTT. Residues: CASRRAGMNTEAFF.

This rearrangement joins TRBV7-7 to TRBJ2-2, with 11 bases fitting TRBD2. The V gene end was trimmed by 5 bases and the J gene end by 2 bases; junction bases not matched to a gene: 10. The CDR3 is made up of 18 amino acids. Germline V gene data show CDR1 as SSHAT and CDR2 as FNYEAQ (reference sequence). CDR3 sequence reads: CASSPLAGGNLNTGELFF. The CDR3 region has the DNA TGTGCCAGCAGCCCTCTAGCGGGAGGTAACCTTAACACCGGGGAGCTGTTTTTT.

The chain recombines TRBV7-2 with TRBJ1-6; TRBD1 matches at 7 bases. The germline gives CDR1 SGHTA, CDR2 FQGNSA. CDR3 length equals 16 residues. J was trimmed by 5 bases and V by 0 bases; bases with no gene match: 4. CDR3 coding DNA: TGTGCCAGCAGCTTAGCAACGACAGGGCATAATTCACCCCTCCACTTT. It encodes CASSLATTGHNSPLHF.

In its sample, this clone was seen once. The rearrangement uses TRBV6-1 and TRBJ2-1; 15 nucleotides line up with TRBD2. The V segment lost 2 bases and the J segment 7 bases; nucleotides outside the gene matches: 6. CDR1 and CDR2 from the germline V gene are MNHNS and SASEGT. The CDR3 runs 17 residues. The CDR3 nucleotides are TGTGCCAGCAGTGAACCGGGACTAGCGGGGGGTTTTAATGAGCAGTTCTTC. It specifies CASSEPGLAGGFNEQFF.

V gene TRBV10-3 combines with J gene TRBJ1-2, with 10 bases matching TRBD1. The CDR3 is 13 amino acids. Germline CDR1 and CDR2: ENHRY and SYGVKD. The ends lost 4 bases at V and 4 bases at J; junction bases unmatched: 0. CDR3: CAISGTGGYGYTF. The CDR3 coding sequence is TGTGCCATCAGTGGGACAGGGGGCTATGGCTACACCTTC.

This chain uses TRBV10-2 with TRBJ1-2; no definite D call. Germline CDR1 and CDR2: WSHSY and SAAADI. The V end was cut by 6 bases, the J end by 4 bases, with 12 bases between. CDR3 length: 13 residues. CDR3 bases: TGCGCCAGCAGATCCGCCGGTAGCTATGGCTACACCTTC. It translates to CASRSAGSYGYTF.

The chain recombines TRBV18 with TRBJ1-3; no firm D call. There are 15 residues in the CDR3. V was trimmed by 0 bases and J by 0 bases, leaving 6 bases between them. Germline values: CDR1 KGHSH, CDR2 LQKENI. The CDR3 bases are TGTGCCAGCTCACCACCGGGCTTCTCTGGAAACACCATATATTTT. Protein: CASSPPGFSGNTIYF.

As DNA, the CDR3 is TGTGCCAGCAGCTTGAGCAGGGGAGTTCAGCCCCAGCATTTT. Translation gives CASSLSRGVQPQHF. The V and J genes are TRBV11-2 and TRBJ1-5; perhaps TRBD1 as D (6 bases). Per germline, CDR1 SGHAT and CDR2 FQNNGV. This CDR3 comprises 14 residues. The V and J ends lost 3 bases and 6 bases respectively, with 12 bases between them.

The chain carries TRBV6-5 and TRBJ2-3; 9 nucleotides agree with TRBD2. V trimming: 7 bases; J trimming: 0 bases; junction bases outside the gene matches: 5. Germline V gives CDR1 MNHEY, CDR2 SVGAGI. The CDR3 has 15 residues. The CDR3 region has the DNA TGTGCCAGCACCTCAACTAGCGGGAGCACAGATACGCAGTATTTT. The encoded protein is CASTSTSGSTDTQYF.

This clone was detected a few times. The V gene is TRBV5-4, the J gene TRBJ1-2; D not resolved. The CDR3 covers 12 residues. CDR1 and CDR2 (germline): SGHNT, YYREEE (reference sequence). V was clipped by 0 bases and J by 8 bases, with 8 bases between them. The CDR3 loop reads CASSLDGEGYTF. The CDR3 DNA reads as TGTGCCAGCAGCTTGGACGGGGAAGGCTACACCTTC.

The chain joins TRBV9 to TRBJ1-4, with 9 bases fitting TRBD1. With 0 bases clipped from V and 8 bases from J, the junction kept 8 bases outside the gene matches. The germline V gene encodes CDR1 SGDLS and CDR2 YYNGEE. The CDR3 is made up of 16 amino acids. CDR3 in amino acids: CASSVAPGQGDEKLFF. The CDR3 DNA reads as TGTGCCAGCAGCGTAGCTCCGGGACAGGGAGACGAAAAACTGTTTTTT.

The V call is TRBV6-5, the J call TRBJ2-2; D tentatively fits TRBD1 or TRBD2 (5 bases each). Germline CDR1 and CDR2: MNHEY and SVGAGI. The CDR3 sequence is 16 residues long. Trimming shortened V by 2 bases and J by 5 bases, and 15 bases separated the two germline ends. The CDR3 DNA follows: TGTGCCAGCAGTTACAGGACTCCTGGGGGAACCGGGGAGCTGTTTTTT. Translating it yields CASSYRTPGGTGELFF.

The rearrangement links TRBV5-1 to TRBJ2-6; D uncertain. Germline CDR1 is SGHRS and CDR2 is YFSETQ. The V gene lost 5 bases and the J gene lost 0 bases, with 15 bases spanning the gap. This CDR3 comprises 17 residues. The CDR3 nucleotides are TGCGCCAGCAGGGTCCTGGGCACAAACTCTGGGGCCAACGTCCTGACTTTC. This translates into CASRVLGTNSGANVLTF.

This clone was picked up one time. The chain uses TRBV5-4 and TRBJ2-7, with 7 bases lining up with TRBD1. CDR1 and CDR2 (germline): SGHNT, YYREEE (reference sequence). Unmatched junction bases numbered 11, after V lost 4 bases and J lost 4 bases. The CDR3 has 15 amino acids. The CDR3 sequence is CASSPLPDRSYEQYF. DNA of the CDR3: TGTGCCAGCAGCCCGTTGCCGGACAGGTCTTACGAGCAGTACTTC.

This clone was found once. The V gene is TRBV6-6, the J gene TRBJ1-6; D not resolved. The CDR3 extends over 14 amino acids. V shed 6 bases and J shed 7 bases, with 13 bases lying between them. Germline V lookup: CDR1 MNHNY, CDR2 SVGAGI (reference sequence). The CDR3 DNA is TGTGCCAGCAGGGGGAGGACGGGGAATTCACCCCTCCACTTT. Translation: CASRGRTGNSPLHF.

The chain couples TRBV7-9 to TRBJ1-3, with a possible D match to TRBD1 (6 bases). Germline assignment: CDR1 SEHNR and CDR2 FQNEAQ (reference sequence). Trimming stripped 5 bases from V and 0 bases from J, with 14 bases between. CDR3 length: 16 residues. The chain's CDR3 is CASSNRQVASGNTIYF. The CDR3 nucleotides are TGTGCCAGCAGCAACCGACAGGTTGCCTCTGGAAACACCATATATTTT.

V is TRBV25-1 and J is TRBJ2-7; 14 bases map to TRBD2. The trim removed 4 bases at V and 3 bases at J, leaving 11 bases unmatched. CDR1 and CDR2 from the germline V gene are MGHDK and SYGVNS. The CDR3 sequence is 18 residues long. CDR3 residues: CASSGARGTSGGFYEQYF. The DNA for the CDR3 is TGTGCCAGCAGTGGAGCCCGGGGGACTAGCGGGGGATTCTACGAGCAGTACTTC.

CDR3 region: CASSSAGTGGGGELFF. The CDR3 DNA sequence: TGTGCCAGCAGTTCCGCCGGGACAGGGGGGGGCGGGGAGCTGTTTTTT. The chain carries TRBV27 and TRBJ2-2, with 11 bases fitting TRBD1. Germline CDR1 and CDR2: MNHEY and SMNVEV (reference sequence). The junction had 8 bases not matched to a gene; V was cut back by 4 bases and J by 7 bases. The CDR3 runs 16 residues.

CDR3 region: CATSTVGLGTHEQFF. CDR3 nucleotides: TGTGCCACCAGCACGGTCGGACTAGGAACCCATGAGCAGTTCTTC. The chain couples TRBV15 to TRBJ2-1, with 7 bases fitting TRBD2. This CDR3 spans 15 amino acids. In germline, CDR1 is LNHNV, CDR2 YYDKDF (reference sequence). With V trimmed by 4 bases and J by 8 bases, 11 bases remained unmatched.

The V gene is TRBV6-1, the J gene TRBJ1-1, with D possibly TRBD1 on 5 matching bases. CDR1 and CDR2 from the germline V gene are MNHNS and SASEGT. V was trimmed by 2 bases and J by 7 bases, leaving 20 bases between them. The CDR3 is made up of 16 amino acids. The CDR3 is CASSELAKSRANEAFF. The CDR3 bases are TGTGCCAGCAGTGAATTGGCAAAAAGCAGGGCGAATGAAGCTTTCTTT.